This T cell receptor beta chain emerged from a study of cytomegalovirus exposure and HLA in healthy donors. About the study: In an early release, HLA-typed donors contributed approximately 80 million unique TCR sequences.

In the case of this clone: As yet, its antigen is unknown.

Study-wide points: Later on, an analysis tied approximately 17,000 TCR beta sequences to HLA alleles at 0.05 false discovery rate. Reports indicate that TCR beta sequences accurately predicted the HLA-A and HLA-B alleles of most subjects. Most sequenced TCRs were rare (though some public TCRs occurred in many donors).

The primer mix had 60 Vbeta and 13 Jbeta primers. TCRdb keeps only in-frame clones here, not all; method: immunoSEQ multiplex PCR. Seen here are more than 200,000 clones, around 80% observed once, and the top ten hold roughly 0.22%. The CDR3 totals 14 residues. Germline lookup yields CDR1 SGHAT and CDR2 FQDESV (reference sequence). The V segment lost 1 base and the J segment 7 bases; nucleotides outside the gene matches: 3. The TCR comes from a girl aged 2 to 9 in good health and CMV-seronegative. The chain recombines TRBV11-1 with TRBJ2-1; 8 bases are a match to TRBD2. Specimen: PBMCs. CDR3 sequence reads: CASSLEASGNEQFF. The DNA for the CDR3 is TGTGCCAGCAGCTTAGAGGCTAGCGGGAATGAGCAGTTCTTC.